This T cell receptor (beta chain) was retrieved from a study of T cells in Graves' hyperthyroidism and ophthalmopathy. Study findings and constraints: Ophthalmopathy cases were set apart from stable hyperthyroidism by a 13 V-J model.

There were TCR beta CDR3 regions amplified from RNA transcripts. First-round RT-PCR with HTBI primers amplified the TCR CDR3 region. TCRdb reprocessed the multiplex PCR reads with MiXCR, giving one entry per CDR3 protein. This sample has around 600,000 distinct CDR3 sequences, with approximately 15% found just once. Remarks on this clonotype: What it binds is not known.

Trimming left V 6 bases short and J 3 bases short, with 12 bases between. Per the germline V gene, CDR1 is WSHSY and CDR2 is SAAADI. CDR3 length equals 14 residues. Sequencing was performed on blood. V and J are TRBV10-2 and TRBJ1-5; no definite D call. The source is a woman aged 25-40 years with Graves' hyperthyroidism. CDR3: CASSASGLNQPQHF. The CDR3 coding sequence is TGCGCCAGCAGCGCTAGTGGTCTCAATCAGCCCCAGCATTTT.